The 15 T cell receptor beta chains in this list originate from one sample, sequenced in a study of T cell changes during pregnancy in multiple sclerosis. Sequenced by immunoSEQ multiplex PCR; TCRdb stores in-frame clones only, minus some. The sample consists of tens of thousands of clones, about 90% of them appearing once. Sequenced here: peripheral blood, sampled in the first trimester of pregnancy. The source of these receptors is a female donor in good health, enrolled as a control in a pregnancy study.

This chain links TRBV10-2 with TRBJ2-7, with TRBD2 matching over 7 bases. This CDR3 has 14 amino acids. From germline, CDR1 is WSHSY and CDR2 SAAADI. Trimming removed 2 bases from V and 1 base from J; junction bases left unmatched: 2. The CDR3: CASSEGGESYEQYF. CDR3 in DNA: TGCGCCAGCAGTGAGGGGGGGGAATCCTACGAGCAGTACTTC.

V is TRBV5-1 and J is TRBJ2-1; TRBD2 matches at 16 bases. The CDR3 runs to 18 residues. Germline lookup yields CDR1 SGHRS and CDR2 YFSETQ. V shed 0 bases and J 9 bases; nucleotides not matched to a gene: 9. Written as DNA, the CDR3 is TGCGCCAGCAGCTTGGTCGGGACTAGCGGGGGGGCAAGTAGTGAGCAGTTCTTC. This gives the protein CASSLVGTSGGASSEQFF.

The rearrangement uses TRBV4-2 and TRBJ2-1; 9 nucleotides line up with TRBD2. Looked up from germline, CDR1 is LGHNA and CDR2 is YNFKEQ. This CDR3 spans 15 amino acids. V was pared by 1 base and J by 10 bases, with 8 bases of the junction left unmatched. The CDR3, as DNA: TGTGCCAGCAGCCAAGTTGGGACTAGCACTGGCGAGCAGTTCTTC. Encoded protein: CASSQVGTSTGEQFF.

This rearrangement joins TRBV7-3 to TRBJ1-1, with D tentatively TRBD1 (6 bases). The germline V gene has CDR1 SGHTA and CDR2 FQGTGA. The CDR3 is 13 residues long. V lost 5 bases and J lost 4, with 11 bases in between. CDR3 DNA sequence: TGTGCCAGCAGCGCAGGGGCACCCACTGAAGCTTTCTTT. The encoded protein is CASSAGAPTEAFF.

The genes are TRBV7-2 and TRBJ1-1; 8 bases align to TRBD1. V shed 3 bases, J shed 2 bases, and the junction held 2 bases outside the gene matches. CDR3 length equals 14 residues. Germline CDR1 is SGHTA and CDR2 is FQGNSA. The CDR3 is CASSFGTGNTEAFF. CDR3 nucleotides: TGTGCCAGCAGCTTCGGGACAGGTAACACTGAAGCTTTCTTT.

This chain joins TRBV18 and TRBJ1-2, with D hard to call. The ends were cut back, 3 bases at V and 7 bases at J, with 9 bases in the middle. The CDR3 runs 12 residues. Germline lookup yields CDR1 KGHSH and CDR2 LQKENI. CDR3 sequence: CASSPSEGGYTF. The CDR3 DNA reads as TGTGCCAGCTCACCGAGCGAAGGTGGCTACACCTTC.

The rearrangement links TRBV7-3 to TRBJ2-7; 7 positions agree with TRBD2. This CDR3 spans 12 amino acids. The trim removed 4 bases at V and 9 bases at J, leaving 6 bases unmatched. Germline V gene data show CDR1 as SGHTA and CDR2 as FQGTGA. This CDR3 is CASSSGGGVQYF. Here the CDR3 DNA reads TGTGCCAGCAGCTCGGGAGGAGGGGTGCAGTACTTC.

The genes are TRBV14 and TRBJ1-2, with no clear D. The germline V and J ends were trimmed by 2 bases and 3 bases, with 7 bases remaining between them. CDR1 is SGHDN, CDR2 FVKESK, per germline. The CDR3 runs to 13 residues. The CDR3 loop reads CASSQLTHYGYTF. DNA of the CDR3: TGTGCCAGCAGCCAACTCACTCACTATGGCTACACCTTC.

The sample holds a few counts of this clone. The chain couples TRBV6-5 to TRBJ1-1; D unresolved. CDR1 is MNHEY, CDR2 SVGAGI, per germline. Trimming stripped 3 bases from V and 2 bases from J, with 13 bases between. CDR3 length: 15 residues. CDR3 nucleotide sequence: TGTGCCAGCAGTTATTCCCACAGCCCAAACACTGAAGCTTTCTTT. Amino acid sequence: CASSYSHSPNTEAFF.

The chain joins TRBV19 to TRBJ2-6, with TRBD1 matching 7 bases. Germline V gene sequence: CDR1 LNHDA, CDR2 SQIVND (reference sequence). The CDR3 runs to 15 residues. J gave up 2 bases and V 3 bases, and 1 base lay outside the gene matches. CDR3 nucleotide sequence: TGTGCCAGTAGTATCGACAGGGCTGGGGCCAACGTCCTGACTTTC. As protein: CASSIDRAGANVLTF.

This clone appeared a single time. The chain couples TRBV11-3 to TRBJ1-1, with 8 nucleotides matching TRBD1. In germline, CDR1 is SGHNT, CDR2 YENEEA. CDR3 length: 13 amino acids. The V and J ends lost 2 bases and 10 bases, in that order; junction bases with no gene match: 6. The CDR3 spells CASSLPRTGRAFF. In DNA, the CDR3 is TGTGCCAGCAGCTTACCCCGGACAGGGAGAGCTTTCTTT.

The J gene is TRBJ2-2, the V gene TRBV2, with 7 positions matching TRBD2. Germline V CDR1 and CDR2: SNHLY, FYNNEI. CDR3 length: 15 amino acids. After removal of 4 bases from V and 0 bases from J, the junction contained 2 bases not matched to a gene. The CDR3 loop reads CASSVGGANTGELFF. CDR3 DNA sequence: TGTGCCAGCAGTGTTGGGGGGGCGAACACCGGGGAGCTGTTTTTT.

This sequence joins TRBV5-5 and TRBJ2-7; D is unresolved. Trimming took off 0 bases at V and 3 bases at J, with 13 bases between the two ends. The V gene's germline CDR1 is SGHKS and CDR2 YYEKEE (reference sequence). This CDR3 spans 15 amino acids. DNA for the CDR3: TGTGCCAGCAGCTTGGCCGTTAGCTTAGTCTACGAGCAGTACTTC. This translates into CASSLAVSLVYEQYF.

In its sample, this clone was seen once. This chain connects TRBV18 to TRBJ2-2; TRBD1 agrees at 9 bases. Trimming cost V 2 bases and J 5 bases; bases outside gene matches: 3. The CDR3 extends over 15 amino acids. Germline V gene sequence: CDR1 KGHSH, CDR2 LQKENI. The CDR3 DNA follows: TGTGCCAGCTCACCAGGGACAGGGTTGACCGGGGAGCTGTTTTTT. Protein: CASSPGTGLTGELFF. The entire variable domain, with the rest obtained from reference TRBV18 and TRBJ2-2, is as follows: NAGVMQNPRHLVRRRGQEARLRCSPMKGHSHVYWYRQLPEEGLKFMVYLQKENIIDESGMPKERFSAEFPKEGPSILRIQQVVRGDSAAYFCASSPGTGLTGELFFGEGSRLTVL.

The chain is built from TRBV5-6 and TRBJ2-1, with D perhaps TRBD1 (6 bases). Trimming left V 4 bases short and J 2 bases short, with 13 bases between. There are 15 residues in the CDR3. CDR1 SGHDT and CDR2 YYEEEE come from the germline V gene. DNA of the CDR3: TGTGCCAGCAGCGCTGACAGGAGCCCCTACAATGAGCAGTTCTTC. It yields the protein CASSADRSPYNEQFF.